The 10 T cell receptor beta chains below come from one sample, sequenced in a study of shared clonotypes between healthy human individuals. TCRdb keeps only in-frame clones here, not all; method: immunoSEQ multiplex PCR. The table includes about 1 million clones, approximately 80% detected once. Sequenced material: memory CD4+ T cells from PBMCs. Regarding subset: CD45RA-negative fraction. These receptors were collected from a man aged 18 to 29 in good health. Some clones in this sample may be carry-over from other donors' samples.

J is TRBJ2-7 and V is TRBV6-5; TRBD1 matches 9 bases. With V trimmed by 8 bases and J by 0 bases, 8 bases remained unmatched. The CDR3 sequence is 15 residues long. CDR1 is MNHEY, CDR2 SVGAGI, per germline. The CDR3 is CASGSTGGSSYEQYF. In nucleotides, the CDR3 is TGTGCCAGCGGCTCGACAGGGGGTAGCTCCTACGAGCAGTACTTC.

This rearrangement joins TRBV7-9 to TRBJ2-3; 13 bases line up with TRBD2. This CDR3 has 18 amino acids. V lost 3 bases and J lost 4; bases outside the gene matches: 10. Germline loops: CDR1 SEHNR, CDR2 FQNEAQ (reference sequence). Here the CDR3 DNA reads TGTGCCAGCAGCTTGGCTAGGACTAGCGGGAGTAAGGCAGATACGCAGTATTTT. Its translation: CASSLARTSGSKADTQYF.

This sequence joins TRBV4-2 and TRBJ1-5; D is unresolved. Germline V gives CDR1 LGHNA, CDR2 YNFKEQ. Trimming removed 1 base at V and 5 bases at J, with 6 bases between. The CDR3 has 13 residues. CDR3 region: CASSQGAHQPQHF. DNA of the CDR3: TGTGCCAGCAGCCAAGGAGCCCATCAGCCCCAGCATTTT.

This clone has just a few counts. V usage is TRBV6-1 and J usage is TRBJ2-2; possibly TRBD1 or TRBD2 for D (5 bases each). CDR3 length: 12 amino acids. The V end lost 5 bases, the J end lost 6 bases, and 7 bases lay between the germline ends. Germline V gives CDR1 MNHNS, CDR2 SASEGT. CDR3 region: CASSTGPGELFF. The CDR3 DNA sequence: TGTGCCAGCAGTACGGGGCCCGGGGAGCTGTTTTTT.

The rearrangement joins TRBV9 to TRBJ2-1; 10 bases agree with TRBD2. This CDR3 region has 13 residues. J lost 8 bases, V lost 3 bases, and 2 bases had no gene match. CDR1 and CDR2 (germline): SGDLS, YYNGEE. CDR3 in amino acids: CASSASGSHEQFF. As DNA, the CDR3 is TGTGCCAGCAGCGCTAGCGGGAGCCATGAGCAGTTCTTC.

V gene TRBV4-3 combines with J gene TRBJ2-7, with 7 bases that match TRBD2. The CDR3 has 14 amino acids. CDR1 and CDR2 (germline): LGHNA, YSLEER. Germline trimming cut 2 bases from V and 4 bases from J; bases unmatched to any gene: 5. CDR3 sequence reads: CASSQTRRGYEQYF. As DNA, the CDR3 is TGCGCCAGCAGCCAAACGCGGCGGGGGTACGAGCAGTACTTC.

This clone has a count of ten or more. Within the sample, other DNA sequences also encode this same CDR3. This chain joins TRBV7-3 and TRBJ1-1, with no clear D. CDR1 is SGHTA, CDR2 FQGTGA, per germline. V lost 5 bases and J lost 1, with 8 bases in between. The CDR3 covers 13 residues. The CDR3 DNA reads as TGTGCCAGCAGCCTCACCTCGAACACTGAAGCTTTCTTT. This translates into CASSLTSNTEAFF. Full variable domain (outside the CDR3, taken from reference TRBV7-3 and TRBJ1-1): GAGVSQTPSNKVTEKGKYVELRCDPISGHTALYWYRQSLGQGPEFLIYFQGTGAADDSGLPNDRFFAVRPEGSVSTLKIQRTERGDSAVYLCASSLTSNTEAFFGQGTRLTVV.

The rearrangement links TRBV7-8 to TRBJ2-1; 7 bases fit TRBD2. The CDR3 loop spans 13 amino acids. The V gene end was trimmed by 5 bases and the J gene end by 12 bases; junction bases not matched to a gene: 10. Germline CDR1 and CDR2: SGHVS and FQNEAQ. In DNA form, the CDR3 reads TGTGCCAGCAGCGCTTCTAGCGGTCGGAGGCAGTTCTTC. This sequence encodes CASSASSGRRQFF.

The rearrangement uses TRBV9 and TRBJ2-1, with 8 nucleotides matching TRBD2. Germline assignment: CDR1 SGDLS and CDR2 YYNGEE. CDR3 length equals 17 residues. V lost 0 bases to trimming and J lost 1 base; unmatched junction nucleotides: 6. The CDR3 nucleotides are TGTGCCAGCAGCGTAGGGGCGGGGGGCACTTCCTACAATGAGCAGTTCTTC. It is translated as CASSVGAGGTSYNEQFF.

The V gene is TRBV14, the J gene TRBJ2-1; 8 nucleotides align to TRBD2. Germline CDR1 SGHDN, CDR2 FVKESK. V shed 0 bases, J shed 10 bases, and the junction held 8 bases outside the gene matches. The CDR3 has 15 amino acids. The CDR3 region has the DNA TGTGCCAGCAGCCAAGATCGACTAGCGTCGGAAGAGCAGTTCTTC. Protein: CASSQDRLASEEQFF.